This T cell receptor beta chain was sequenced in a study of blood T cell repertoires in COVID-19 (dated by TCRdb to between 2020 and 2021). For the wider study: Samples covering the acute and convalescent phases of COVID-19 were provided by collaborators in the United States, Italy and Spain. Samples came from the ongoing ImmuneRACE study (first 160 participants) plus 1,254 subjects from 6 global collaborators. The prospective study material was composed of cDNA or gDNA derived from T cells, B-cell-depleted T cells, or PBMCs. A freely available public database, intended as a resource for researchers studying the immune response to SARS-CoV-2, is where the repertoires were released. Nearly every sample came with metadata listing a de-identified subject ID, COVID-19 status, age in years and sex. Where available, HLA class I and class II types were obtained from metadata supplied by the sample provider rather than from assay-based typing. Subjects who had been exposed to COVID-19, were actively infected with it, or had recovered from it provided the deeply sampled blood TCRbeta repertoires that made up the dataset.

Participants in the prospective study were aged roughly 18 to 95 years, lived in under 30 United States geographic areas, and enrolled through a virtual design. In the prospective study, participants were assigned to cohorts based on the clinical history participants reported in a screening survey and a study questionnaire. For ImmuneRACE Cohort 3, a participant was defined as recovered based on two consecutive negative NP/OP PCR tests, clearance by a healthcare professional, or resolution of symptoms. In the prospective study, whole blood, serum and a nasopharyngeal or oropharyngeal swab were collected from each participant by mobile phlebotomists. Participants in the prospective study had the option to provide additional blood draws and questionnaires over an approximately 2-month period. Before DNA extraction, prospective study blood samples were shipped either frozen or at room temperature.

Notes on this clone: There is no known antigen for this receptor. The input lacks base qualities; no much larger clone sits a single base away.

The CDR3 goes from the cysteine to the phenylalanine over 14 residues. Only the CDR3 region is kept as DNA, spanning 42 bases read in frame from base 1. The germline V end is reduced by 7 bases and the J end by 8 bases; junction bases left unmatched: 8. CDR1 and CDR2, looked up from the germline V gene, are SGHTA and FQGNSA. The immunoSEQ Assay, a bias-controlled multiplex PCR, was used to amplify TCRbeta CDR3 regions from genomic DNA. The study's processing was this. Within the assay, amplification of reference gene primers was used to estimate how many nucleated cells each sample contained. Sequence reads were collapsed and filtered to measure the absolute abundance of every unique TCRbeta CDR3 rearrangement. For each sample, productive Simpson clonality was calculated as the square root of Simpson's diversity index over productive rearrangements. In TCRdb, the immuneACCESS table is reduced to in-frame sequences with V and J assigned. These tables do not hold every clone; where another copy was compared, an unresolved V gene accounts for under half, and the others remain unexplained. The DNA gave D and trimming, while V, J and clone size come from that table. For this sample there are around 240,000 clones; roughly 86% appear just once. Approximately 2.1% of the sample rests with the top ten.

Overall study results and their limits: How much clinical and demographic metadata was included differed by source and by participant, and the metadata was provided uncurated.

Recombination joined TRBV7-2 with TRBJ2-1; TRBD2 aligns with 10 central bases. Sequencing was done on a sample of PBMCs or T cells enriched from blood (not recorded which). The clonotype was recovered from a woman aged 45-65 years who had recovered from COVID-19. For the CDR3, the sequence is CASTFSGGSHEQFF. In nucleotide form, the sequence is TGTGCCAGCACGTTTAGCGGGGGGAGCCATGAGCAGTTCTTC.